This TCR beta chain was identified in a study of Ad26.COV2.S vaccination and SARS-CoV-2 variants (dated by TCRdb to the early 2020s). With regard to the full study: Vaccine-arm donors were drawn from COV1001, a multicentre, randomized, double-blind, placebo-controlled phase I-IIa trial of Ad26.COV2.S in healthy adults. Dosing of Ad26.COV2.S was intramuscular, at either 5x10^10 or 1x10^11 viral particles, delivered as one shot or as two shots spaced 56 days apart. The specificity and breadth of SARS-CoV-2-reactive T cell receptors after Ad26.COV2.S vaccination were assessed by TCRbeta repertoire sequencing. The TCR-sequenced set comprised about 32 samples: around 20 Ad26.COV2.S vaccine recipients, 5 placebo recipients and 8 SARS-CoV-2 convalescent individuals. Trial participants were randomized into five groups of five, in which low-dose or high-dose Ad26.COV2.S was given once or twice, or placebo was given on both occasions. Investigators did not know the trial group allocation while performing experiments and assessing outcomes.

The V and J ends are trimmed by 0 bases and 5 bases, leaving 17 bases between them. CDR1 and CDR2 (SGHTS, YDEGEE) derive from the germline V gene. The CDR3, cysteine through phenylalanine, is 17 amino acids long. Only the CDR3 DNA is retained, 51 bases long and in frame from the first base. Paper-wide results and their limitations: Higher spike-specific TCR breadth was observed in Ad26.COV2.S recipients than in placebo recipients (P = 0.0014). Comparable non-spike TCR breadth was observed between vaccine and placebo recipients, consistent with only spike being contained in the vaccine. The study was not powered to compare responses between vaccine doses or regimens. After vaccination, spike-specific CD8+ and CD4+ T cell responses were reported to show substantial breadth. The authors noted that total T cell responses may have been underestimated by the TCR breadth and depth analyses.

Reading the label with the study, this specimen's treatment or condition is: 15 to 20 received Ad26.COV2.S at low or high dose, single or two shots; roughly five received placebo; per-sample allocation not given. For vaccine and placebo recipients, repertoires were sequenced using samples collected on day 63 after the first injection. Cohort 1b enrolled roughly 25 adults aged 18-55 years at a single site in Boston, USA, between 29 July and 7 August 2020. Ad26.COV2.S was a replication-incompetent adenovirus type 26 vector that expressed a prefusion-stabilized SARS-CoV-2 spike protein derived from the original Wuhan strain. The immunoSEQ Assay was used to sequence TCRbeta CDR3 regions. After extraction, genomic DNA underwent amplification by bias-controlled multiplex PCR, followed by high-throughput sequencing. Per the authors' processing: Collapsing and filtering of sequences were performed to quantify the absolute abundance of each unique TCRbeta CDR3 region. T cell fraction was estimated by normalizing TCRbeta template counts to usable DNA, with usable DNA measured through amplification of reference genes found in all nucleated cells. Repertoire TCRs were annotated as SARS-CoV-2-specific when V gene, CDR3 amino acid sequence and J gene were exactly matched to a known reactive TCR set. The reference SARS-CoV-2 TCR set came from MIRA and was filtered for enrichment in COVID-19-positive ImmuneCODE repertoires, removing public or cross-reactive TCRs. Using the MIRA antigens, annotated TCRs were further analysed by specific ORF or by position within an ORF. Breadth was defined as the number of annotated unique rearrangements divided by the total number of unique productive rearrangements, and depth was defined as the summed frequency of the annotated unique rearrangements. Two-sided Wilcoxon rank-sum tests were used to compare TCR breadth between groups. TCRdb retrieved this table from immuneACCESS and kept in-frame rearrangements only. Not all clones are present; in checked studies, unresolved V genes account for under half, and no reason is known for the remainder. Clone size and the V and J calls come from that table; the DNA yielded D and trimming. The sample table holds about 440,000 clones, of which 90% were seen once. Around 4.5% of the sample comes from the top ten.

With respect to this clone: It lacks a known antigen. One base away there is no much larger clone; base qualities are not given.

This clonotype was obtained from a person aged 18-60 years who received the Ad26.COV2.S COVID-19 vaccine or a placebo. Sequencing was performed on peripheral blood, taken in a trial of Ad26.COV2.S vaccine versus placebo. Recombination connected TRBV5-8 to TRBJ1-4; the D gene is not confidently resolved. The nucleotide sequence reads TGTGCCAGCAGCTTGGGAACGGAACCTACCCCGAATGAAAAACTGTTTTTT. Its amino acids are CASSLGTEPTPNEKLFF.